Below, one TCR beta chain is given with its context. The antigen remains undetermined. The protocol was immunoSEQ multiplex PCR, while the TCRdb copy is restricted to in-frame clones and leaves out a portion. Among roughly 80,000 clones listed, just over 90% were seen once. Per germline, CDR1 MRHNA and CDR2 SNTAGT. The length of the CDR3 is 16 residues. The V gene end was trimmed by 4 bases and the J gene end by 4 bases; junction bases not matched to a gene: 8. The data stem from a study of human versus mouse CDR3 diversity and MHC coevolution. Overall study findings and caveats: Most of the three human donors had the lowest clonal inequality. On average, humans showed more CDR3 deletions and insertions than mice.

This TCR was sampled from a person between 25 and 75 years old in good health. The rearrangement links TRBV6-4 to TRBJ2-1; 9 bases are a match to TRBD1. Material for sequencing was naive CD4+ T cells from blood. The sample's subset: CD45RO-negative CD62L-positive naive CD4 T cells. This CDR3 is CASSAAGTGPYNEQFF. The CDR3 nucleotides read TGTGCCAGCAGTGCCGCCGGGACAGGGCCTTACAATGAGCAGTTCTTC.